This T cell receptor (beta chain) was observed in a study of radiation and T cells in renal cell carcinoma. The protocol was immunoSEQ multiplex PCR, while the TCRdb copy is restricted to in-frame clones and leaves out a portion. The sample lists 130,000 to 150,000 clones, approximately 91% seen once, with around 12% in the top ten. On this clone itself: The identical CDR3 is also encoded by other nucleotide sequences in the sample.

Germline CDR1 is MNHEY and CDR2 is SVGAGI. The length of the CDR3 is 13 residues. The V and J ends lost 4 bases and 5 bases respectively, with 11 bases between them. Time point meaning: baseline pretreatment blood. Treatment here: 15 Gy SBRT to primary tumor, nephrectomy 4 weeks later. The sequenced sample was blood, obtained from a patient whose treatment included radiotherapy and nephrectomy. The receptor comes from a woman between 45 and 65 years old with renal cell carcinoma. The rearrangement uses TRBV6-5 and TRBJ1-1; tentative D call: TRBD1 (6 bases). In nucleotides, the CDR3 is TGTGCCAGCAGTTTAACAGGGAGGACTGAAGCTTTCTTT. Translation: CASSLTGRTEAFF.